The 7 T cell receptor beta chains reported below all come from one sample, sequenced in a study of Graves' ophthalmopathy and Graves' hyperthyroidism. RNA transcripts provided the template for amplifying TCR beta CDR3 regions. Investigators did first-round RT-PCR with HTBI primers, then second-round multiplex PCR. TCRdb passed the multiplex PCR reads through MiXCR, listing each CDR3 protein once. Of almost 750,000 distinct CDR3 sequences in the sample, 35% to 50% are singletons; the top ten hold 35% to 55%. Sequencing input: peripheral blood. These receptors originate from an adult man with Graves' ophthalmopathy.

The gene calls are TRBV11-2 and TRBJ1-4; D gene uncertain. CDR3 length: 15 amino acids. Germline V gene data show CDR1 as SGHAT and CDR2 as FQNNGV. V lost 7 bases and J 0 bases, leaving 12 bases between the germline ends. CDR3 bases: TGTGCCAGCACCACGGTTGGAGCAACTAATGAAAAACTGTTTTTT. Its protein product is CASTTVGATNEKLFF.

On this clonotype: It differs at one base from a far larger clone, so likely a read error. The chain links TRBV10-2 to TRBJ2-7, with D possibly matching TRBD1 (7 bases). CDR1 and CDR2 (germline): WSHSY, SAAADI. CDR3 length: 12 amino acids. CDR3 coding DNA: TGCGCCAGCAGTGCAGGGGGGTACGGGCAGTACTTC. This encodes CASSAGGYGQYF.

The rearrangement joins TRBV10-3 to TRBJ2-7; tentatively, D is TRBD1 or TRBD2 (5 bases each). This CDR3 has 14 amino acids. The ends were cut back, 6 bases at V and 8 bases at J, with 20 bases in the middle. Per the germline V gene, CDR1 is ENHRY and CDR2 is SYGVKD. CDR3 DNA: TGTGCCATCAGGGGGACCTGGCAAACCCACAAGCAGTACTTC. Amino acids: CAIRGTWQTHKQYF.

This clonotype was counted only a few times. The chain has TRBV7-9 and TRBJ2-2; D is perhaps TRBD2 (6 bases). CDR3 length equals 15 residues. Germline V gives CDR1 SEHNR, CDR2 FQNEAQ (reference sequence). V lost 7 bases, J lost 4 bases, and 16 bases lay in between. CDR3 sequence (DNA): TGTGCCAGCACCCCGGGGGTAGTGCGCACCGGGGAGCTGTTTTTT. This translates into CASTPGVVRTGELFF.

This clonotype was recorded a few times. V gene TRBV10-3 combines with J gene TRBJ2-2; weak D call: TRBD2 (7 bases). V lost 8 bases, J lost 2 bases, and 15 bases lay in between. CDR1 is ENHRY, CDR2 SYGVKD, per germline. The CDR3 runs 15 residues. CDR3 residues: CAIRSGGANTGELFF. CDR3 DNA: TGTGCCATCCGAAGTGGGGGGGCAAACACCGGGGAGCTGTTTTTT.

V and J are TRBV7-2 and TRBJ1-1; D gene ambiguous. Between the trimmed V and J ends, which lost 5 bases and 4 bases, there was a span of 11 bases. The CDR3 length is 13 residues. CDR1 SGHTA and CDR2 FQGNSA come from the germline V gene. The CDR3 DNA reads as TGTGCCAGCAGCAGGGTCCGTGGCACTGAAGCTTTCTTT. Its translation: CASSRVRGTEAFF.

The rearrangement joins TRBV7-9 to TRBJ2-7, with D unclear. There are 16 residues in the CDR3. The germline CDR1 and CDR2 sequences are SEHNR and FQNEAQ (reference sequence). V was pared by 5 bases and J by 0 bases, with 17 bases between. For the CDR3, the DNA is TGTGCCAGCAGCCCCCCTACGGTGAAGAGCTCCTACGAGCAGTACTTC. It encodes CASSPPTVKSSYEQYF.